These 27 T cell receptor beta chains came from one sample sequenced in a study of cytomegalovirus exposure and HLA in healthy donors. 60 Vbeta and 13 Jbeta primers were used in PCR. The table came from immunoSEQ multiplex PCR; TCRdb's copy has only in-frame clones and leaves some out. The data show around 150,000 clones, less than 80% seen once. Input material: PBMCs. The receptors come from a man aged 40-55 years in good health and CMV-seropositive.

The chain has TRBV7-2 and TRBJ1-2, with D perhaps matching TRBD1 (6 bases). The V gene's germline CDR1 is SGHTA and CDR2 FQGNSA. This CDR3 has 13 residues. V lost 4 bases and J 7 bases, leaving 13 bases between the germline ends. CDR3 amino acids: CASSSGRGTGYTF. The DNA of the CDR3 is TGTGCCAGCAGCTCGGGCAGGGGAACTGGCTACACCTTC. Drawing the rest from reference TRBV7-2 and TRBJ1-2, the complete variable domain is GAGVSQSPSNKVTEKGKDVELRCDPISGHTALYWYRQSLGQGLEFLIYFQGNSAPDKSGLPSDRFSAERTGGSVSTLTIQRTQQEDSAVYLCASSSGRGTGYTFGSGTRLTVV.

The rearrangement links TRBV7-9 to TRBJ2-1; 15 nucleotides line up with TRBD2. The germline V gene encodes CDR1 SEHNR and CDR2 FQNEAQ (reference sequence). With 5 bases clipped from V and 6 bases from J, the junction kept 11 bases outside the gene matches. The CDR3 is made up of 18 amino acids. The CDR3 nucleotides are TGTGCCAGCAGCCCAGGACTAGCGGGAGGGAATGGGATCAATGAGCAGTTCTTC. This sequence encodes CASSPGLAGGNGINEQFF.

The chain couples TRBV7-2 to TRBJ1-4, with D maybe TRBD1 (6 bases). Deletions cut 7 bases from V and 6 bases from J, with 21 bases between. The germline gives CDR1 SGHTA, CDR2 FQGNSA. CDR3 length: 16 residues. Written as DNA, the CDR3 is TGTGCCAGCACCACACTGGGTCGAGGGGGAGATGAAAAACTGTTTTTT. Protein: CASTTLGRGGDEKLFF.

CDR3 sequence (DNA): TGTGCCAGCAGCCGACTAGGGGGGGTCTACGAGCAGTACTTC. It translates to CASSRLGGVYEQYF. This sequence joins TRBV27 and TRBJ2-7; TRBD2 is a possible D gene (7 bases). CDR3 length: 14 amino acids. V lost 6 bases to trimming and J lost 3 bases, with 15 bases between them. CDR1 is MNHEY and CDR2 is SMNVEV in the germline V gene (reference sequence).

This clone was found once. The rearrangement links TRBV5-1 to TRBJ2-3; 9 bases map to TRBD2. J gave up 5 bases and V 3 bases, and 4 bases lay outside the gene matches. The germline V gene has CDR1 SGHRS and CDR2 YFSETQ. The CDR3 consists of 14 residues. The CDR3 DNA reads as TGCGCCAGCAGCTCGGGGACTAGCCGAGATACGCAGTATTTT. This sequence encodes CASSSGTSRDTQYF.

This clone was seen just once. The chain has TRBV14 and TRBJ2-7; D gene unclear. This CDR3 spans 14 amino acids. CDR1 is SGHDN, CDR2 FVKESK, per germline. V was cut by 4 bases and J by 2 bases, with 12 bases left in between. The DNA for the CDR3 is TGTGCCAGCAGCCGCACTGTGAACCCCTACGAGCAGTACTTC. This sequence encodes CASSRTVNPYEQYF.

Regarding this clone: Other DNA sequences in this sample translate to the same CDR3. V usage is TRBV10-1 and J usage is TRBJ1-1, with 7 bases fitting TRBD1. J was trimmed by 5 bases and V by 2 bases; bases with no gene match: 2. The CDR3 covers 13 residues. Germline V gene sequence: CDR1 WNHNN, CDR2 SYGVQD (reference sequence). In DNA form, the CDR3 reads TGCGCCAGCAGTGAGGGCAGGGGGACTGAAGCTTTCTTT. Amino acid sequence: CASSEGRGTEAFF.

The CDR3 loop is CASSLSSGPYEQYF. CDR3 in DNA: TGTGCCAGCAGCTTATCCAGCGGCCCTTACGAGCAGTACTTC. This chain uses TRBV5-4 with TRBJ2-7; D may be TRBD2 (5 bases). Germline V gives CDR1 SGHNT, CDR2 YYREEE (reference sequence). Trimming removed 2 bases at V and 4 bases at J, with 13 bases between. The CDR3 spans 14 residues.

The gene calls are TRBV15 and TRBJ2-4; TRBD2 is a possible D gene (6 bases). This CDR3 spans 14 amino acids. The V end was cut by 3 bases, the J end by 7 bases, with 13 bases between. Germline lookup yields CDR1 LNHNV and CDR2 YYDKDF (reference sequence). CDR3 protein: CATSREGVENIQYF. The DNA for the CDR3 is TGTGCCACCAGCAGGGAGGGCGTGGAGAACATTCAGTACTTC.

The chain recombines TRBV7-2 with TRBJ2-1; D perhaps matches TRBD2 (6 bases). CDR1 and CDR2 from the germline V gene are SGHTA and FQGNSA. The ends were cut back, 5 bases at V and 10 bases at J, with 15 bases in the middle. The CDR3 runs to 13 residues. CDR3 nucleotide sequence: TGTGCCAGCAGCCGGGGGACCCTGCGGGAGCAGTTCTTC. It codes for CASSRGTLREQFF.

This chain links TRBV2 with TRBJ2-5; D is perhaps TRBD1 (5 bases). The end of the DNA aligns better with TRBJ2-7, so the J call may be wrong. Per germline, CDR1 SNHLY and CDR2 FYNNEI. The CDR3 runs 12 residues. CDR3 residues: CASSLTGYEQYF. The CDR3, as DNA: TGTGCCAGCAGTCTAACAGGCTACGAGCAGTACTTC.

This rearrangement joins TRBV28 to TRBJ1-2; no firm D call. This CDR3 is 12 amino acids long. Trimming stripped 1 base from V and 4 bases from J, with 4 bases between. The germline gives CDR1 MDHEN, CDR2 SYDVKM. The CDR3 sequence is CASSLLSYGYTF. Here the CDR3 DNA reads TGTGCCAGCAGTTTATTATCCTATGGCTACACCTTC.

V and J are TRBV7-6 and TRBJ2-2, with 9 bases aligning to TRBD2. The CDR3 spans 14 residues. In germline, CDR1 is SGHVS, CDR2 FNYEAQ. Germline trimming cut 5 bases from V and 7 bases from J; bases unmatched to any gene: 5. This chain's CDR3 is CASSEGLAGGELFF. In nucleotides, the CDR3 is TGTGCCAGCAGCGAGGGACTAGCTGGCGGGGAGCTGTTTTTT.

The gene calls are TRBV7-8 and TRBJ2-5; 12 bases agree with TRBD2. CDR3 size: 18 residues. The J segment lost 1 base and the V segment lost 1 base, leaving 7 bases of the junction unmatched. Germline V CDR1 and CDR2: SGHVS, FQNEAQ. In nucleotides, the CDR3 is TGTGCCAGCAGCTTAGAGCTAGCGGGAGGGCGGGTCCAAGAGACCCAGTACTTC. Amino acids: CASSLELAGGRVQETQYF.

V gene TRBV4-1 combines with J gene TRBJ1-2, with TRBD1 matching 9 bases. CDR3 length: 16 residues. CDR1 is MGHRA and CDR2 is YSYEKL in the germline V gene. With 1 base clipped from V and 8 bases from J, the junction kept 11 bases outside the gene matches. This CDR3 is CASSQVPLGTGNGYTF. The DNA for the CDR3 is TGCGCCAGCAGCCAAGTTCCCCTCGGGACAGGGAACGGCTACACCTTC.

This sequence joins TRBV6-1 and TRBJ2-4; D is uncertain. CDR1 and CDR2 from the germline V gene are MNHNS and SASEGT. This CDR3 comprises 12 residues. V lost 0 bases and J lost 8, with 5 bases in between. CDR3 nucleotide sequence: TGTGCCAGCAGTGAAGCGCGGTACATTCAGTACTTC. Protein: CASSEARYIQYF.

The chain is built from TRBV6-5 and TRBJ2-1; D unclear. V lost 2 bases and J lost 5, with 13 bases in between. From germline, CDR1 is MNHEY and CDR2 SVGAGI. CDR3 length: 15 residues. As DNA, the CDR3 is TGTGCCAGCAGTTACGGCGGAGAAACTCACAATGAGCAGTTCTTC. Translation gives CASSYGGETHNEQFF.

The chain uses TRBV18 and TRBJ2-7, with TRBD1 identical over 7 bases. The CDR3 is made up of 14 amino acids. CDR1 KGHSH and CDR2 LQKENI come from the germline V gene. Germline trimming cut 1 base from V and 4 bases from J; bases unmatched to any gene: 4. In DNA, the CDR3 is TGTGCCAGCTCACCACGACAGGGTCTATACGAGCAGTACTTC. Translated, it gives CASSPRQGLYEQYF.

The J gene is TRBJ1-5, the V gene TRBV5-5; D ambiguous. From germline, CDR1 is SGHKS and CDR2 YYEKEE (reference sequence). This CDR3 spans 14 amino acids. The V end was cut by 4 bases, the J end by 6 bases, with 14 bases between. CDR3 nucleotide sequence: TGTGCCAGCAGCCCCCCCGGGGTTGGTCAGCCCCAGCATTTT. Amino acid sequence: CASSPPGVGQPQHF.

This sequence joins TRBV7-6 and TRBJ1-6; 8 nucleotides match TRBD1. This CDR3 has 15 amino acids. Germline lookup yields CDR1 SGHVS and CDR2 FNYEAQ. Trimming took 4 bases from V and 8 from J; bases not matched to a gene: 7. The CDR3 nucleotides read TGTGCCAGCAGCTCCGGGACAGGTTTATATTCACCCCTCCACTTT. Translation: CASSSGTGLYSPLHF.

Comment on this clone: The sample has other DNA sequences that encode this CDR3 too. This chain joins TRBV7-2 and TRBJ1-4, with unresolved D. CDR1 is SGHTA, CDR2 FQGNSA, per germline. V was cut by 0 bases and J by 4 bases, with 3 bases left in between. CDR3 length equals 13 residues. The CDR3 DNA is TGTGCCAGCAGCTTAGCGCGTAATGAAAAACTGTTTTTT. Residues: CASSLARNEKLFF.

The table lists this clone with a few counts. The CDR3 nucleotides read TGTGCCAGTAGTATCGCAGGGATTGGGGAGCTGTTTTTT. Its protein is CASSIAGIGELFF. V usage is TRBV19 and J usage is TRBJ2-2, with a tentative D call TRBD1 (5 bases). CDR3 length: 13 amino acids. Trimming pared 3 bases from V and 8 bases from J, leaving 10 bases between. Germline lookup yields CDR1 LNHDA and CDR2 SQIVND (reference sequence).

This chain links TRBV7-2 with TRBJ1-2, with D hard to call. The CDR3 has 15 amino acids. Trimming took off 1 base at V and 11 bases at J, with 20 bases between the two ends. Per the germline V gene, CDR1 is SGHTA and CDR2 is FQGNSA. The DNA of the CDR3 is TGTGCCAGCAGCTTAGAGGCTTCAGGCGATGCGTCTTACACCTTC. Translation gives CASSLEASGDASYTF.

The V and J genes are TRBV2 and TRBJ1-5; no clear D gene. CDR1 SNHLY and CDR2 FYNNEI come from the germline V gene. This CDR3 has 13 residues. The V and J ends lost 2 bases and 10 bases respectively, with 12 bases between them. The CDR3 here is CASSETTEQPQHF. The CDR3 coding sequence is TGTGCCAGCAGTGAAACGACTGAACAACCCCAGCATTTT.

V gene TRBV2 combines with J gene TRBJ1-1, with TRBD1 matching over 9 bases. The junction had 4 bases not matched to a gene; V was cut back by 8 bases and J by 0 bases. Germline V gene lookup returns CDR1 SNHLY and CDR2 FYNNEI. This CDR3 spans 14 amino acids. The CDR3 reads CASRRDRVNTEAFF. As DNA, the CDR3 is TGTGCCAGCCGAAGGGACAGGGTGAACACTGAAGCTTTCTTT.

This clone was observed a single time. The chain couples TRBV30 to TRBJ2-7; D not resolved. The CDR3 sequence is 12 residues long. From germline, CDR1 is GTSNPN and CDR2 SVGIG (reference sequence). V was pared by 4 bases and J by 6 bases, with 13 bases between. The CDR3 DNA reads TGTGCCTGGACCCTTTCTACCTTCGAGCAGTACTTC. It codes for CAWTLSTFEQYF.

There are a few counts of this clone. The CDR3 reads CSALDRGGTNEKLFF. The CDR3 DNA reads TGCAGCGCCCTAGACAGGGGAGGCACTAATGAAAAACTGTTTTTT. V and J are TRBV29-1 and TRBJ1-4; 8 nucleotides agree with TRBD1. V lost 7 bases and J lost 2; bases outside the gene matches: 9. Germline V gene sequence: CDR1 SQVTM, CDR2 ANQGSEA. The CDR3 has 15 amino acids. The whole variable domain, remainder taken from reference TRBV29-1 and TRBJ1-4, is SAVISQKPSRDICQRGTSLTIQCQVDSQVTMMFWYRQQPGQSLTLIATANQGSEATYESGFVIDKFPISRPNLTFSTLTVSNMSPEDSSIYLCSALDRGGTNEKLFFGSGTQLSVL.